This T cell receptor beta chain was captured in a study of blood T cell repertoires in COVID-19. Looking at the study overall: Samples representing acute and convalescent COVID-19 were sourced from the United States, Italy and Spain. PBMCs, B-cell-depleted T cells, or T cells were the source of the cDNA or gDNA that made up the material.

V lost 6 bases, J lost 0 bases, and 13 bases lay in between. The CDR3 is made up of 15 amino acids. CDR1 and CDR2 (germline): ENHRY, SYGVKD. The authors' processing: Amplification with reference gene primers provided the estimates of nucleated cell counts. Measured with immunoSEQ multiplex PCR; TCRdb has only the in-frame clones, and not every one. The D gene and trimming were derived from the DNA, and the V and J assignments and clone size from that table. The sample comprises roughly 200,000 clones, around 84% of which are singletons, and about a sixth rests with the top ten. The chain is built from TRBV10-3 and TRBJ2-3, with a possible D match to TRBD2 (5 bases). This TCR derives from an elderly woman with active or convalescent COVID-19. Sequencing was done on a sample of peripheral blood. The DNA for the CDR3 is TGTGCCATCAGCGCAAATAGGGAGAGCACAGATACGCAGTATTTT. It yields the protein CAISANRESTDTQYF.